This passage covers 13 T cell receptor beta chains from one sample sequenced in a study of graft-versus-host responses after intestinal transplantation. Only in-frame clones appear in the TCRdb table, and some are missing; sequencing was by immunoSEQ multiplex PCR. The table records more than 65,000 clones, around 90% of them present only once. The antigens these receptors bind are not known. The sequencing used unstimulated CD8+ T cells sorted from spleen or lymph node cells, collected before transplant. The receptors were sampled from a human donor who was the organ donor for an intestinal transplant.

The chain uses TRBV7-2 and TRBJ2-5; weak D call: TRBD2 (5 bases). CDR1 is SGHTA and CDR2 is FQGNSA in the germline V gene. The CDR3 totals 14 residues. Trimming cost V 5 bases and J 7 bases, with 17 bases left between them. The CDR3 DNA reads as TGTGCCAGCAGCCCCCGCGGGTCACCAGCGACCCAGTACTTC. Amino acid sequence: CASSPRGSPATQYF.

This chain connects TRBV15 to TRBJ2-1; D possibly corresponds to TRBD2 (7 bases). The V end was cut by 5 bases, the J end by 9 bases, with 17 bases between. Germline CDR1 is LNHNV and CDR2 is YYDKDF (reference sequence). The CDR3 contains 14 residues. This CDR3 reads CATSPKGGSFEQFF. CDR3 nucleotides: TGTGCCACCAGCCCGAAGGGGGGGTCATTTGAGCAGTTCTTC.

V and J are TRBV5-5 and TRBJ1-2; D not certain. The CDR3 contains 11 residues. Trimming removed 6 bases at V and 12 bases at J, with 15 bases between. Per the germline V gene, CDR1 is SGHKS and CDR2 is YYEKEE (reference sequence). This chain's CDR3 is CASTFVGEDTF. In DNA, the CDR3 is TGTGCCAGCACCTTCGTGGGTGAGGACACCTTC.

CDR3 in DNA: TGTGCCAGCAGCCATCATCCGTCAGGGGGTGAGTCACCCCTCCACTTT. Amino acids: CASSHHPSGGESPLHF. The chain links TRBV7-2 to TRBJ1-6, with 7 positions matching TRBD1. The CDR3 is 16 residues long. The V segment lost 5 bases and the J segment 10 bases; nucleotides outside the gene matches: 14. CDR1 is SGHTA and CDR2 is FQGNSA in the germline V gene.

This chain uses TRBV9 with TRBJ2-7; 7 nucleotides match TRBD1. Looked up from germline, CDR1 is SGDLS and CDR2 is YYNGEE. This CDR3 has 16 amino acids. The ends lost 0 bases at V and 0 bases at J; junction bases unmatched: 6. The CDR3 reads CASSVDRDRVSYEQYF. CDR3 nucleotide sequence: TGTGCCAGCAGCGTAGACCGGGACAGAGTCTCCTACGAGCAGTACTTC.

This CDR3 reads CASSYARGPNTEAFF. The CDR3 DNA sequence: TGTGCCAGCAGTTACGCCAGGGGACCGAACACTGAAGCTTTCTTT. The chain has TRBV6-5 and TRBJ1-1; the D gene is possibly TRBD1 (6 bases). V dropped 2 bases and J dropped 1 base, with 11 bases sitting between them. This CDR3 has 15 amino acids. Germline values: CDR1 MNHEY, CDR2 SVGAGI.

J is TRBJ2-1 and V is TRBV27; 9 nucleotides agree with TRBD2. The CDR3 runs to 15 residues. Trimming cost V 8 bases and J 2 bases; bases outside gene matches: 7. Germline-derived CDR1 and CDR2 are MNHEY and SMNVEV (reference sequence). CDR3: CASGRSGGTYNEQFF. In DNA form, the CDR3 reads TGTGCCAGCGGACGAAGCGGGGGGACCTACAATGAGCAGTTCTTC.

The CDR3 sequence is CASSIRHRGRFDGYTF. As DNA, the CDR3 is TGTGCCAGTAGTATCCGACACAGGGGGCGCTTCGATGGCTACACCTTC. The chain joins TRBV19 to TRBJ1-2; 9 bases fit TRBD1. From germline, CDR1 is LNHDA and CDR2 SQIVND (reference sequence). The junction had 11 bases not matched to a gene; V was cut back by 3 bases and J by 6 bases. This CDR3 contains 16 residues.

The chain carries TRBV9 and TRBJ2-3, with D perhaps TRBD1 (6 bases). The CDR3 spans 15 residues. Germline values: CDR1 SGDLS, CDR2 YYNGEE. V was cut by 3 bases and J by 2 bases, with 13 bases left in between. CDR3 sequence reads: CASSDEGDHTDTQYF. CDR3 sequence (DNA): TGTGCCAGCAGCGACGAGGGGGACCACACAGATACGCAGTATTTT.

This chain joins TRBV4-3 and TRBJ1-6; D not certain. Per germline, CDR1 LGHNA and CDR2 YSLEER. V lost 0 bases and J 0 bases, leaving 12 bases between the germline ends. This CDR3 has 18 residues. Here the CDR3 DNA reads TGCGCCAGCAGCCAAGATCGGACTGAGAGCTCCTATAATTCACCCCTCCACTTT. Its protein product is CASSQDRTESSYNSPLHF.

This chain joins TRBV10-2 and TRBJ1-1; 10 bases are shared with TRBD1. The CDR3 loop spans 13 amino acids. Germline loops: CDR1 WSHSY, CDR2 SAAADI. Germline trimming cut 10 bases from V and 1 base from J; bases unmatched to any gene: 3. DNA of the CDR3: TGCGCCATCCGGACAGGGGGGAACACTGAAGCTTTCTTT. It is translated as CAIRTGGNTEAFF.

This sequence joins TRBV6-6 and TRBJ2-7; 7 nucleotides line up with TRBD2. V shed 2 bases, J shed 0 bases, and the junction held 4 bases outside the gene matches. The CDR3 sequence is 15 residues long. Germline V CDR1 and CDR2: MNHNY, SVGAGI (reference sequence). Here the CDR3 reads CASSYRPGGSYEQYF. CDR3 bases: TGTGCCAGCAGTTACCGGCCGGGGGGCTCCTACGAGCAGTACTTC.

This clone came up once. V is TRBV5-1 and J is TRBJ1-4; D might be TRBD1 (6 bases). V lost 0 bases, J lost 2 bases, and 8 bases lay in between. CDR1 and CDR2 from the germline V gene are SGHRS and YFSETQ. The CDR3 contains 15 residues. The CDR3 nucleotides are TGCGCCAGCAGCTTGGGGGGGCCGACTAATGAAAAACTGTTTTTT. It translates to CASSLGGPTNEKLFF.